This T cell receptor (beta chain) was found in a study of shared clonotypes between healthy human individuals. This clone was recorded a few times. The antigen remains undetermined. Produced via immunoSEQ multiplex PCR; TCRdb's table is partial and in-frame only. This sample has about 670,000 clones, with approximately 75% found just once. Study results and limitations: Rarefaction analysis demonstrated incomplete sorted-subset sequencing notwithstanding large depth.

Trimming shortened V by 4 bases and J by 0 bases, and 6 bases separated the two germline ends. CDR3 length: 14 residues. Germline V lookup: CDR1 SNHLY, CDR2 FYNNEI. Specimen: memory CD4+ T cells sorted from blood. This sample's subset: CD45RA-negative fraction. V gene TRBV2 combines with J gene TRBJ1-4; D unclear. This receptor was taken from a young woman in good health. The CDR3 here is CASSVTTTNEKLFF. The CDR3 bases are TGTGCCAGCAGTGTCACGACAACTAATGAAAAACTGTTTTTT. Filled out from reference TRBV2 and TRBJ1-4, the complete variable domain reads EPEVTQTPSHQVTQMGQEVILRCVPISNHLYFYWYRQILGQKVEFLVSFYNNEISEKSEIFDDQFSVERPDGSNFTLKIRSTKLEDSAMYFCASSVTTTNEKLFFGSGTQLSVL.